The 8 T cell receptor beta chains presented below share a single source sample, sequenced in a study of T-cell memory formation after mild COVID-19. A single record per CDR3 protein comes from TCRdb applying MiXCR to the 5' RACE reads. The sample shows almost 350,000 distinct CDR3 sequences, 20% of them seen only once. What was sequenced was PBMCs or a T cell subset sorted from them (not recorded which). The receptors were gathered from a man between 18 and 29 years old who had mild COVID-19 (a few samples of this study predate the infection). Cell type and time point are not known.

Remarks on this clonotype: Here the CDR3 omits its conserved ending phenylalanine or tryptophan, so a read error is the likely source. J is TRBJ2-7 and V is TRBV7-9, with D maybe TRBD2 (6 bases). Germline V CDR1 and CDR2: SEHNR, FQNEAQ (reference sequence). V lost 5 bases, J lost 9 bases, and 17 bases lay in between. The CDR3 totals 13 residues. CDR3 DNA sequence: TGTGCCAGCAGCCCCTCGGAGGGTCTAGGGCAGTACTCC. It codes for CASSPSEGLGQYS.

The rearrangement uses TRBV6-5 and TRBJ1-2; TRBD1 aligns across 8 bases. The CDR3 contains 14 residues. Trimming at V came to 6 bases and at J to 2 bases, leaving 5 bases not matched to a gene. Germline loops: CDR1 MNHEY, CDR2 SVGAGI. CDR3 residues: CASRRRDRNYGYTF. The CDR3 DNA reads TGTGCCAGCAGGCGCCGGGACAGGAACTATGGCTACACCTTC.

This clonotype was found many times. V and J are TRBV10-3 and TRBJ2-3, with D tentatively TRBD2 (7 bases). V lost 6 bases, J lost 6 bases, and 28 bases lay in between. The CDR3 is made up of 18 amino acids. Germline loops: CDR1 ENHRY, CDR2 SYGVKD. The CDR3 reads CAISLGGLRAGRADTQYF. CDR3 in DNA: TGTGCCATCAGCCTGGGGGGGCTTCGAGCGGGGAGGGCGGATACGCAGTATTTT.

This clonotype was counted only a few times. The rearrangement joins TRBV5-5 to TRBJ2-5, with D unresolved. Trimming removed 1 base at V and 5 bases at J, with 15 bases between. Germline V CDR1 and CDR2: SGHKS, YYEKEE (reference sequence). The CDR3 loop spans 15 amino acids. The CDR3: CASSLTAGRPETQYF. The CDR3 DNA reads TGTGCCAGCAGCTTGACGGCAGGCAGACCTGAGACCCAGTACTTC.

The table lists this clonotype with many counts. V gene TRBV18 combines with J gene TRBJ1-3; tentatively, D is TRBD1 (6 bases). Trimming cost V 3 bases and J 0 bases, with 9 bases left between them. Germline assignment: CDR1 KGHSH and CDR2 LQKENI. CDR3 length: 15 amino acids. The CDR3 is CASSPEQGSGNTIYF. The DNA of the CDR3 is TGTGCCAGCTCACCTGAACAGGGCTCTGGAAACACCATATATTTT.

The V call is TRBV5-1, the J call TRBJ1-6; 9 positions match TRBD1. With 0 bases clipped from V and 16 bases from J, the junction kept 8 bases outside the gene matches. Germline CDR1 SGHRS, CDR2 YFSETQ. This CDR3 comprises 14 residues. The CDR3 loop reads CASSLDRGRERLHF. The CDR3 coding sequence is TGCGCCAGCAGCTTGGACAGGGGGCGTGAGAGGCTCCACTTT.

V and J are TRBV14 and TRBJ2-5; 8 bases map to TRBD2. Looked up from germline, CDR1 is SGHDN and CDR2 is FVKESK. After removal of 4 bases from V and 5 bases from J, the junction contained 6 bases not matched to a gene. The CDR3 contains 14 residues. CDR3 residues: CASSLLAAVETQYF. CDR3 nucleotide sequence: TGTGCCAGCAGCCTACTAGCGGCCGTTGAGACCCAGTACTTC.

This clonotype has ten or more counts. The V gene is TRBV9, the J gene TRBJ2-1; TRBD2 matches at 14 bases. This CDR3 is built from 14 residues. CDR1 SGDLS and CDR2 YYNGEE come from the germline V gene. V lost 6 bases and J lost 10; bases outside the gene matches: 6. The CDR3 nucleotides read TGTGCCAGCACCGGGACTAGCGGGGGTAGGGAGCAGTTCTTC. Translating it yields CASTGTSGGREQFF.